These 10 T cell receptor beta chains share one sample of origin, sequenced in a study of tumor-infiltrating lymphocytes in localized non-small cell lung cancer. Clones were read by immunoSEQ multiplex PCR, and TCRdb kept only the in-frame ones, dropping some. The data hold 6,600 or so clones, with around 70% observed a single time. Sequencing was carried out using lung tumor tissue. The receptors stem from a human donor with non-small cell lung cancer.

The chain uses TRBV7-2 and TRBJ2-3; TRBD2 aligns across 8 bases. Germline CDR1 and CDR2: SGHTA and FQGNSA. The length of the CDR3 is 15 residues. Trimming cost V 3 bases and J 2 bases; bases outside gene matches: 4. The CDR3 DNA sequence: TGTGCCAGCAGCTTTAGCGGGGCCCTCACAGATACGCAGTATTTT. Protein sequence: CASSFSGALTDTQYF.

CDR3 sequence reads: CASSQDPGEYNEQFF. The CDR3 DNA reads TGTGCCAGCAGCCAAGATCCCGGGGAGTACAATGAGCAGTTCTTC. The genes are TRBV4-2 and TRBJ2-1, with D perhaps TRBD2 (5 bases). Germline V gene sequence: CDR1 LGHNA, CDR2 YNFKEQ. The CDR3 runs 15 residues. Trimming left V 0 bases short and J 4 bases short, with 10 bases between.

V usage is TRBV27 and J usage is TRBJ1-2; a possible D gene is TRBD1 (6 bases). Germline CDR1 is MNHEY and CDR2 is SMNVEV (reference sequence). This CDR3 has 15 residues. With 3 bases removed from V and 4 bases from J, the gap between germline ends came to 15 bases. In DNA form, the CDR3 reads TGTGCCAGCAGTTTTGGGACACCGGGGATCTATGGCTACACCTTC. Its translation: CASSFGTPGIYGYTF.

This clone appeared a few times. This rearrangement joins TRBV7-6 to TRBJ2-3, with 9 bases identical to TRBD2. This CDR3 is built from 15 residues. Germline CDR1 reads SGHVS; CDR2 reads FNYEAQ. The V gene end was trimmed by 4 bases and the J gene end by 7 bases; junction bases not matched to a gene: 9. In DNA, the CDR3 is TGTGCCAGCAGCTGGGGGCGGGGGGGCCGGAATACGCAGTATTTT. Protein: CASSWGRGGRNTQYF. The full variable domain, its missing parts supplied by reference TRBV7-6 and TRBJ2-3, is GAGVSQSPRYKVTKRGQDVALRCDPISGHVSLYWYRQALGQGPEFLTYFNYEAQQDKSGLPNDRFSAERPEGSISTLTIQRTEQRDSAMYRCASSWGRGGRNTQYFGPGTRLTVL.

This chain links TRBV5-1 with TRBJ2-4; 12 bases agree with TRBD2. This CDR3 has 17 residues. Germline lookup yields CDR1 SGHRS and CDR2 YFSETQ. Losses at the gene ends were 7 bases for V and 0 bases for J; bases not matched to a gene: 8. DNA for the CDR3: TGCGCCAGCCACAGACTAGCGGGGGCTCCAGCCAAAAACATTCAGTACTTC. Translation: CASHRLAGAPAKNIQYF.

The chain links TRBV2 to TRBJ1-2; 9 positions match TRBD1. Germline loops: CDR1 SNHLY, CDR2 FYNNEI. CDR3 length equals 14 residues. J gave up 7 bases and V 5 bases, and 8 bases lay outside the gene matches. The CDR3 sequence is CASSNTGGGSGYTF. The CDR3 region has the DNA TGTGCCAGCAGTAATACAGGGGGCGGGAGTGGCTACACCTTC.

This rearrangement joins TRBV23-1 to TRBJ2-7; D perhaps matches TRBD2 (6 bases). TRBV23-1 is known as an ORF, though its function is uncertain. The V end was cut by 3 bases, the J end by 4 bases, with 19 bases between. The CDR3 is 16 residues long. The CDR3 here is CASSHSERDFLYEQYF. The CDR3 bases are TGCGCCAGCAGTCATTCTGAACGGGACTTCCTGTACGAGCAGTACTTC.

The chain carries TRBV5-5 and TRBJ1-5; D is unresolved. Germline V gives CDR1 SGHKS, CDR2 YYEKEE (reference sequence). Trimming removed 3 bases from V and 1 base from J, with 8 bases in between. The CDR3 has 14 amino acids. CDR3 nucleotide sequence: TGTGCCAGCAGCTCGGGAGACAGCAATCAGCCCCAGCATTTT. Translation: CASSSGDSNQPQHF.

The V and J genes are TRBV4-1 and TRBJ2-5; possible D gene TRBD1, 5 bases. Trimming took 3 bases from V and 2 from J, leaving 13 bases between them. Germline CDR1 and CDR2: MGHRA and YSYEKL. CDR3 length: 15 amino acids. CDR3 region: CASSQGSGLQETQYF. For the CDR3, the DNA is TGCGCCAGCAGCCAGGGTTCAGGGTTGCAAGAGACCCAGTACTTC.

The chain couples TRBV19 to TRBJ1-2; 8 nucleotides align to TRBD1. The CDR3 is 13 residues long. Germline lookup yields CDR1 LNHDA and CDR2 SQIVND (reference sequence). The V and J ends lost 3 bases and 7 bases, in that order; junction bases with no gene match: 4. CDR3 coding DNA: TGTGCCAGTAGTATCGAGGACAGGGCTGGCTACACCTTC. It encodes CASSIEDRAGYTF.